The 19 T cell receptor beta chains reported below all come from one sample, sequenced in a study of T-cell memory formation after mild COVID-19. TCRdb re-called the 5' RACE reads with MiXCR, one entry per CDR3 protein. This sample has 250,000 to 300,000 distinct CDR3 sequences; 15% to 20% occur once, and the top ten carry 22%. The source material was PBMCs or a T cell subset sorted from them (not recorded which). These receptors all come from a man younger than 35 who had mild COVID-19 (a few samples of this study predate the infection). Cell type and time point are not known.

This clonotype has only a few counts. This rearrangement joins TRBV27 to TRBJ1-3; D unclear. The CDR3 extends over 15 amino acids. Trimming took off 6 bases at V and 3 bases at J, with 15 bases between the two ends. The germline V gene has CDR1 MNHEY and CDR2 SMNVEV (reference sequence). The CDR3 loop is CASSLRSPGGNTIYF. The CDR3 DNA sequence: TGTGCCAGCAGCTTGCGGTCCCCGGGTGGAAACACCATATATTTT.

This clonotype was counted at least ten times. V is TRBV6-2 or TRBV6-3 and J is TRBJ2-3; D unclear. Trimming removed 5 bases at V and 3 bases at J, with 3 bases between. CDR1 and CDR2 from the germline V gene are MNHEY and SVGEGT. The CDR3 has 11 residues. The CDR3 region has the DNA TGTGCCAGCAGTCATACAGATACGCAGTATTTT. This encodes CASSHTDTQYF.

This clonotype was observed a few times. The genes are TRBV6-4 and TRBJ2-2; no definite D call. The V end was cut by 5 bases, the J end by 6 bases, with 7 bases between. Germline V gene sequence: CDR1 MRHNA, CDR2 SNTAGT. This CDR3 is built from 12 residues. The CDR3 sequence is CASSLTPGELFF. The CDR3 bases are TGTGCCAGCAGTTTAACCCCCGGGGAGCTGTTTTTT.

This clonotype came up a few times. This chain connects TRBV4-3 to TRBJ2-2; TRBD2 matches at 10 bases. V gave up 0 bases and J gave up 3 bases; unmatched junction bases: 4. The length of the CDR3 is 17 residues. In germline, CDR1 is LGHNA, CDR2 YSLEER. This CDR3 is CASSQEGAGGYTGELFF. DNA of the CDR3: TGCGCCAGCAGCCAAGAGGGAGCGGGGGGGTACACCGGGGAGCTGTTTTTT.

This chain links TRBV29-1 with TRBJ2-2, with D possibly matching TRBD1 (7 bases). CDR1 is SQVTM, CDR2 ANQGSEA, per germline. The CDR3 has 15 amino acids. V was shortened by 3 bases and J by 6 bases, with 17 bases between the two germline ends. The CDR3 region is CSVEWGRGAPGELFF. The CDR3 DNA sequence: TGCAGCGTTGAGTGGGGCAGGGGGGCCCCCGGGGAGCTGTTTTTT.

V and J are TRBV10-3 and TRBJ2-3, with D tentatively TRBD1 (6 bases). Trimming removed 10 bases at V and 0 bases at J, with 20 bases between. In germline, CDR1 is ENHRY, CDR2 SYGVKD. The CDR3 is 16 residues long. The DNA of the CDR3 is TGTGCCACCATCAGGGGTAGAAGTACTAGCACAGATACGCAGTATTTT. Amino acid sequence: CATIRGRSTSTDTQYF.

The rearrangement joins TRBV6-2 or TRBV6-3 to TRBJ1-1, with unresolved D. CDR3 size: 13 residues. Trimming removed 0 bases at V and 3 bases at J, with 5 bases between. Per germline, CDR1 MNHEY and CDR2 SVGEGT. For the CDR3, the DNA is TGTGCCAGCAGTTACTCCGCAGACACTGAAGCTTTCTTT. The encoded protein is CASSYSADTEAFF.

The chain couples TRBV7-6 to TRBJ1-2; D may be TRBD1 (5 bases). Per the germline V gene, CDR1 is SGHVS and CDR2 is FNYEAQ. This CDR3 has 13 residues. V lost 5 bases and J lost 8, with 15 bases in between. The DNA of the CDR3 is TGTGCCAGCAGCCCCGGGTTAAGGGACGGCTACACCTTC. It codes for CASSPGLRDGYTF.

This chain joins TRBV6-6 and TRBJ1-3; a possible D gene is TRBD1 (5 bases). CDR1 is MNHNY, CDR2 SVGAGI, per germline (reference sequence). Trimming left V 0 bases short and J 0 bases short, with 12 bases between. This CDR3 contains 17 residues. CDR3 region: CASSYSQGTLSGNTIYF. The CDR3 region has the DNA TGTGCCAGCAGTTACTCGCAGGGCACTCTCTCTGGAAACACCATATATTTT.

This clonotype was seen only a few times. The rearrangement joins TRBV5-4 to TRBJ1-1; 8 positions agree with TRBD1. CDR3 size: 15 residues. CDR1 and CDR2 from the germline V gene are SGHNT and YYREEE (reference sequence). V lost 0 bases to trimming and J lost 6 bases; unmatched junction nucleotides: 7. The CDR3 sequence is CASSLDQGALPEAFF. In nucleotides, the CDR3 is TGTGCCAGCAGCTTGGACCAGGGGGCGCTCCCTGAAGCTTTCTTT. Combining the CDR3 with reference TRBV5-4 and TRBJ1-1 gives the whole variable domain ETGVTQSPTHLIKTRGQQVTLRCSSQSGHNTVSWYQQALGQGPQFIFQYYREEENGRGNFPPRFSGLQFPNYSSELNVNALELDDSALYLCASSLDQGALPEAFFGQGTRLTVV.

The rearrangement links TRBV28 to TRBJ2-3, with TRBD2 as a possible D gene (6 bases). This CDR3 region has 12 residues. Trimming pared 8 bases from V and 6 bases from J, leaving 12 bases between. Germline-derived CDR1 and CDR2 are MDHEN and SYDVKM. The CDR3 reads CASGGAGDTQYF. DNA for the CDR3: TGTGCCAGCGGAGGGGCCGGGGATACGCAGTATTTT. Supplemented by reference TRBV28 and TRBJ2-3, the full variable domain reads DVKVTQSSRYLVKRTGEKVFLECVQDMDHENMFWYRQDPGLGLRLIYFSYDVKMKEKGDIPEGYSVSREKKERFSLILESASTNQTSMYLCASGGAGDTQYFGPGTRLTVL.

V usage is TRBV7-6 and J usage is TRBJ2-1; TRBD1 matches at 9 bases. From germline, CDR1 is SGHVS and CDR2 FNYEAQ. V was clipped by 5 bases and J by 5 bases; unmatched bases: 7. This CDR3 is built from 15 residues. CDR3 nucleotide sequence: TGTGCCAGCAGCCTACGGGGACAGGGCGACAATGAGCAGTTCTTC. Residues: CASSLRGQGDNEQFF.

V usage is TRBV6-5 and J usage is TRBJ1-5; TRBD1 might be the D (6 bases). The CDR3 runs to 14 residues. Germline values: CDR1 MNHEY, CDR2 SVGAGI. The V gene lost 0 bases and the J gene lost 5 bases, with 8 bases spanning the gap. The CDR3 DNA follows: TGTGCCAGCAGTTACTCGAGGACAGATCAGCCCCAGCATTTT. It encodes CASSYSRTDQPQHF.

The V call is TRBV5-1, the J call TRBJ1-1, with a tentative D call TRBD1 (5 bases). V was shortened by 4 bases and J by 8 bases, with 24 bases between the two germline ends. Germline V gives CDR1 SGHRS, CDR2 YFSETQ. CDR3 size: 16 residues. The CDR3: CASSAGTADRWVEAFF. The DNA for the CDR3 is TGCGCCAGCAGCGCGGGGACCGCTGACCGGTGGGTCGAAGCTTTCTTT.

The sample holds a few counts of this clonotype. This rearrangement joins TRBV9 to TRBJ2-2, with D uncertain. The CDR3 covers 16 residues. CDR1 and CDR2 (germline): SGDLS, YYNGEE. Trimming left V 4 bases short and J 1 base short, with 14 bases between. CDR3 sequence: CASSPTKSQNTGELFF. The CDR3 region has the DNA TGTGCCAGCAGCCCTACTAAGTCCCAGAACACCGGGGAGCTGTTTTTT.

The V gene is TRBV7-9, the J gene TRBJ2-7; D is possibly TRBD2 (7 bases). Germline CDR1 SEHNR, CDR2 FQNEAQ (reference sequence). V shed 2 bases and J shed 4 bases, with 18 bases lying between them. There are 16 residues in the CDR3. The CDR3 loop reads CASSLTGRGRSYEQYV. The CDR3 region has the DNA TGTGCCAGCAGCTTAACAGGGCGGGGGAGAAGTTACGAGCAGTACGTC.

This clonotype was counted between two and nine times. This chain uses TRBV5-1 with TRBJ1-1, with TRBD1 as a possible D gene (6 bases). Germline V lookup: CDR1 SGHRS, CDR2 YFSETQ. The CDR3 is made up of 15 amino acids. V lost 0 bases and J 11 bases, leaving 20 bases between the germline ends. The CDR3 DNA follows: TGCGCCAGCAGCTTGGATTTAGGGGGGGCTCCTTCTGCTTTCTTT. Translation: CASSLDLGGAPSAFF.

This clonotype was observed a few times. This chain connects TRBV6-2 or TRBV6-3 to TRBJ2-1; 9 nucleotides agree with TRBD1. Per germline, CDR1 MNHEY and CDR2 SVGEGT. Trimming at V came to 6 bases and at J to 6 bases, leaving 9 bases not matched to a gene. The CDR3 totals 15 residues. The CDR3: CASSLQGAGANEQFF. CDR3 nucleotide sequence: TGTGCCAGCAGCCTACAGGGGGCAGGGGCCAATGAGCAGTTCTTC.

The chain joins TRBV18 to TRBJ1-4, with unresolved D. Trimming shortened V by 7 bases and J by 8 bases, and 17 bases separated the two germline ends. This CDR3 contains 14 residues. Germline V CDR1 and CDR2: KGHSH, LQKENI. The CDR3 spells CASFLVQRPEKLFF. The CDR3 DNA reads TGTGCCAGCTTTCTCGTCCAGCGACCGGAAAAACTGTTTTTT.